This T cell receptor (beta chain) emerged from a study of cytomegalovirus exposure and HLA in healthy donors. Study-level findings and limits: Researchers left out some V segments, among them TRBV6-2 and TRBV6-3, as indistinguishable. HLA alleles showed associations with around 15,000 TCR beta sequences in a later analysis, at a 0.05 false discovery rate.

Healthy bone marrow donors made up the donor group. The CDR3 runs to 13 residues. Germline V gives CDR1 LGHNA, CDR2 YNFKEQ. Trimming took 4 bases from V and 5 from J, leaving 12 bases between them. The study ran its PCR with 60 Vbeta and 13 Jbeta primers. The assay was immunoSEQ multiplex PCR, and TCRdb's table has in-frame clones only and misses some. The sample shows some 140,000 clones, around 70% of them seen only once. Of note for this clone: Its antigen is not identified.

The TCR sequence derives from a man aged 25 to 40 in good health and CMV-seronegative. The chain is built from TRBV4-2 and TRBJ2-7, with D maybe TRBD1 (5 bases). The sequencing input was PBMCs. The CDR3 bases are TGTGCCAGCAGCCTCCCTGGCAGGGACGAGCAGTACTTC. Translating gives CASSLPGRDEQYF.